This TCR beta chain was obtained from a study of graft-versus-host responses after intestinal transplantation. This table comes from immunoSEQ multiplex PCR, and its TCRdb copy is limited to in-frame clones, with some not included. The repertoire has about 97,000 clones, roughly 90% of them found once; the top ten carry around 15%. The sequencing here drew on PBMCs, taken approximately 420 days after intestinal transplant. The sequence came from a human patient who received an intestinal transplant, so some T cells may come from the graft donor.

CDR3 sequence: CATSAGGGDTQYF. The CDR3 DNA reads TGTGCCACCAGCGCTGGGGGGGGAGATACGCAGTATTTT. The rearrangement uses TRBV15 and TRBJ2-3, with TRBD2 matching 7 bases. CDR1 is LNHNV, CDR2 YYDKDF, per germline (reference sequence). J gave up 5 bases and V 5 bases, and 4 bases lay outside the gene matches. The CDR3 is 13 amino acids.